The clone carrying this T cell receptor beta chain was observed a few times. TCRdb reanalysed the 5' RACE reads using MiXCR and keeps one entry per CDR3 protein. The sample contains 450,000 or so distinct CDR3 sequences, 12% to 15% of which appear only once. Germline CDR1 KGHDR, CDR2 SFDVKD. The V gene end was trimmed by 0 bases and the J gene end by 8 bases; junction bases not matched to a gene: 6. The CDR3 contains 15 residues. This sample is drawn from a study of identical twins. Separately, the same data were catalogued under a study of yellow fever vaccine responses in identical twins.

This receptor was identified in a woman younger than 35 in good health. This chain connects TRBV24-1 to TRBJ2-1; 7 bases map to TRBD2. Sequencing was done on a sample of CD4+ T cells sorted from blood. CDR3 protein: CATSDLGAGDHEQFF. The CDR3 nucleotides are TGTGCCACCAGTGATTTGGGGGCGGGGGACCATGAGCAGTTCTTC.